These 16 T cell receptor beta chains originate from one sample sequenced in a study of CD8 T cells in ankylosing spondylitis. No antigens are known for them. From the 5' RACE reads, TCRdb called clonotypes with MiXCR, one entry per CDR3 protein. The sample yields some 220,000 distinct CDR3 sequences, 7% to 8% seen once. Study-wide results and limits: A TCR beta motif of eight highly homologous variants appeared characteristic of ankylosing spondylitis blood.

The sample consisted of blood, either unsorted or a sorted T cell fraction (not recorded which). The receptors here all came from a male donor with ankylosing spondylitis.

In this sample, this clonotype turned up many times. The chain uses TRBV5-1 and TRBJ2-1; D is perhaps TRBD1 (7 bases). V was shortened by 0 bases and J by 6 bases, with 10 bases between the two germline ends. The CDR3 is 14 residues long. Germline CDR1 and CDR2: SGHRS and YFSETQ. CDR3 sequence reads: CASSLAQGGNEQFF. CDR3 DNA sequence: TGCGCCAGCAGCTTGGCCCAGGGGGGCAATGAGCAGTTCTTC.

In this sample, this clonotype turned up many times. J is TRBJ1-2 and V is TRBV5-5; D not certain. Germline lookup yields CDR1 SGHKS and CDR2 YYEKEE (reference sequence). This CDR3 is built from 14 residues. Trimming left V 0 bases short and J 4 bases short, with 10 bases between. The CDR3 is CASSLEGSPYGYTF. The CDR3 nucleotides are TGTGCCAGCAGCTTGGAAGGGAGTCCCTATGGCTACACCTTC. The full variable domain, with the rest looked up from reference TRBV5-5 and TRBJ1-2, is DAGVTQSPTHLIKTRGQQVTLRCSPISGHKSVSWYQQVLGQGPQFIFQYYEKEERGRGNFPDRFSARQFPNYSSELNVNALLLGDSALYLCASSLEGSPYGYTFGSGTRLTVV.

This clonotype showed up many times. The chain links TRBV5-1 to TRBJ1-1, with TRBD1 as a possible D gene (5 bases). CDR1 is SGHRS and CDR2 is YFSETQ in the germline V gene. The CDR3 extends over 14 amino acids. V was pared by 6 bases and J by 3 bases, with 15 bases between. Here the CDR3 reads CASMGGGEDTEAFF. The DNA for the CDR3 is TGCGCCAGCATGGGGGGGGGTGAGGACACTGAAGCTTTCTTT.

CDR3: CASRLGLGPRSGNTIYF. In DNA, the CDR3 is TGTGCAAGTCGCTTAGGGTTGGGCCCTAGGTCTGGAAACACCATATATTTT. The chain employs TRBV12-2 and TRBJ1-3. TRBV12-2 is marked as a pseudogene. This CDR3 is 17 amino acids long.

This clonotype has ten or more counts. The chain is built from TRBV12-3 or TRBV12-4 and TRBJ2-1; a weak D match, TRBD2 (5 bases). The ends were cut back, 1 base at V and 0 bases at J, with 22 bases in the middle. The CDR3 is 20 amino acids. Written as DNA, the CDR3 is TGTGCCAGCAGTTTAGGACCCACGGGGTCCCCTGAAAGCTCCTACAATGAGCAGTTCTTC. Translated, it gives CASSLGPTGSPESSYNEQFF.

Many counts were recorded for this clonotype. The rearrangement uses TRBV6-2 or TRBV6-3 and TRBJ2-3, with D possibly called TRBD1 or TRBD2 (5 bases each). V shed 7 bases and J shed 1 base, with 15 bases lying between them. The CDR3 loop spans 15 amino acids. Germline assignment: CDR1 MNHEY and CDR2 SVGEGT. As DNA, the CDR3 is TGTGCCAGCACCTCGGGACGTACGGGCACAGATACGCAGTATTTT. It specifies CASTSGRTGTDTQYF.

The table lists this clonotype with a count of one. The chain employs TRBV6-1 and TRBJ2-5; 8 bases are a match to TRBD1. The CDR3 loop spans 15 amino acids. Germline V gene data show CDR1 as MNHNS and CDR2 as SASEGT. V trimming: 6 bases; J trimming: 5 bases; junction bases outside the gene matches: 11. The CDR3 sequence is CASSPTGAYGETQYF. Here the CDR3 DNA reads TGTGCCAGCAGCCCGACAGGGGCCTACGGGGAGACCCAGTACTTC.

There are a few counts of this clonotype. The CDR3 DNA reads TGTGCCAGCAGCTGGACTAGCGGGGGAGTTACGCAGTATTTT. Amino acids: CASSWTSGGVTQYF. This chain links TRBV7-2 with TRBJ2-3; the match to TRBD2 covers 13 bases. From germline, CDR1 is SGHTA and CDR2 FQGNSA. The CDR3 runs 14 residues. V lost 4 bases to trimming and J lost 8 bases; unmatched junction nucleotides: 3.

This clonotype was recorded at least ten times. The chain recombines TRBV14 with TRBJ2-5; 11 bases map to TRBD1. V dropped 0 bases and J dropped 6; count of bases not matched to a gene: 12. Germline CDR1 reads SGHDN; CDR2 reads FVKESK. The CDR3 is made up of 18 amino acids. The CDR3 DNA follows: TGTGCCAGCAGCCAAGATGTGCATTCCGGGACAGGGGGGAAGACCCAGTACTTC. This codes for CASSQDVHSGTGGKTQYF.

This clonotype was counted at least ten times. V gene TRBV14 combines with J gene TRBJ2-3; D might be TRBD2 (6 bases). The CDR3 is 18 residues long. The V and J ends lost 0 bases and 7 bases respectively, with 23 bases between them. Germline lookup yields CDR1 SGHDN and CDR2 FVKESK. The chain's CDR3 is CASSQDLSTESGWNTQYF. CDR3 DNA: TGTGCCAGCAGCCAAGATCTTTCCACAGAGAGCGGGTGGAATACGCAGTATTTT.

This clonotype was seen repeatedly, ten times or more. The chain has TRBV4-3 and TRBJ2-5; 8 bases align to TRBD1. V lost 0 bases, J lost 4 bases, and 4 bases stayed unmatched. From germline, CDR1 is LGHNA and CDR2 YSLEER. The CDR3 loop spans 15 amino acids. In nucleotides, the CDR3 is TGCGCCAGCAGCCAAGATTACGACAGGGGAGAGACCCAGTACTTC. It specifies CASSQDYDRGETQYF.

This clonotype was found many times. V is TRBV5-1 and J is TRBJ1-2, with D maybe TRBD1 (5 bases). Trimming pared 4 bases from V and 4 bases from J, leaving 14 bases between. The germline V gene has CDR1 SGHRS and CDR2 YFSETQ. The CDR3 runs 14 residues. As DNA, the CDR3 is TGCGCCAGCAGCCCGTCGCAGGGTGGCTATGGCTACACCTTC. Translation: CASSPSQGGYGYTF. Filled out from reference TRBV5-1 and TRBJ1-2, the complete variable domain reads KAGVTQTPRYLIKTRGQQVTLSCSPISGHRSVSWYQQTPGQGLQFLFEYFSETQRNKGNFPGRFSGRQFSNSRSEMNVSTLELGDSALYLCASSPSQGGYGYTFGSGTRLTVV.

Many counts were recorded for this clonotype. The V gene is TRBV6-6, the J gene TRBJ1-5, with D maybe TRBD1 (6 bases). The CDR3 spans 14 residues. Germline V lookup: CDR1 MNHNY, CDR2 SVGAGI (reference sequence). The germline V and J ends were trimmed by 7 bases and 1 base, with 11 bases remaining between them. The CDR3 spells CASIPGQSNQPQHF. As DNA, the CDR3 is TGTGCCAGCATTCCGGGACAAAGCAATCAGCCCCAGCATTTT.

This clonotype has a handful of counts. The V call is TRBV6-1, the J call TRBJ2-7; tentative D call: TRBD2 (6 bases). V was cut by 6 bases and J by 3 bases, with 21 bases left in between. Germline assignment: CDR1 MNHNS and CDR2 SASEGT. This CDR3 spans 16 amino acids. The DNA of the CDR3 is TGTGCCAGCAGCCCCCCTCTAGCGCATCTACACTACGAGCAGTACTTC. Residues: CASSPPLAHLHYEQYF.

This clonotype was seen more than once but under ten times. The genes are TRBV27 and TRBJ2-5; D is perhaps TRBD2 (6 bases). Trimming pared 5 bases from V and 2 bases from J, leaving 18 bases between. The CDR3 is 16 amino acids. Per germline, CDR1 MNHEY and CDR2 SMNVEV (reference sequence). DNA of the CDR3: TGTGCCAGCAGTCCCTGGGGAGGAGAGCAACAAGAGACCCAGTACTTC. This encodes CASSPWGGEQQETQYF.

This clonotype was detected ten times or more. This chain connects TRBV10-3 to TRBJ1-2, with 8 bases matching TRBD1. Per germline, CDR1 ENHRY and CDR2 SYGVKD. V lost 9 bases, J lost 3 bases, and 12 bases stayed unmatched. The length of the CDR3 is 15 residues. CDR3 in DNA: TGTGCCATACAAACCGGACAGGGCAGGGACTATGGCTACACCTTC. It is translated as CAIQTGQGRDYGYTF.